A selection of T cell receptor beta chains follows, all from one sample in a study of T cells expressing NK-cell markers. TCRdb re-called the 5' RACE reads and gives one entry per CDR3 protein, without DNA. Here the sample table reports under 200,000 distinct CDR3 sequences. Sequenced: blood T cells: a sorted CD56 or NKG2C T cell subset, CD4+ or CD8+ T cells, or bulk PBMC T cells (not recorded which). These receptors were collected from a woman between 18 and 69 years old in good health. The CDR3 runs from the conserved cysteine through the conserved F or W. Some rows mark clone size as missing; the rest say once, few, many or name a class of expanded clone.

TRBV25-1,NA,TRBJ1-6,15,CASSESQGGNSPLHF
TRBV4-2,NA,TRBJ2-4,14,CASSPGTGEGIQYF
TRBV7-9,NA,TRBJ1-4,13,CASSVSVSDILFF
TRBV5-1,NA,TRBJ2-3,15,CASSNGQLSPDTQYF
TRBV5-1,NA,TRBJ2-1,12,CASSLGTTEQFF
TRBV5-1,NA,TRBJ2-2,17,CASSLVQGPTNTGELFF
TRBV4-2,NA,TRBJ1-6,14,CASSQGRVNSPLHF
TRBV5-1,NA,TRBJ1-3,15,CASRPGLSSGNTIYF
TRBV11-1,NA,TRBJ2-1,13,CASSPQTGTSEFF
TRBV20-1,NA,TRBJ2-5,13,CSAPGFGQETQYF
TRBV20-1,medium-sized,TRBJ2-7,16,CSARGTSGGIRYEQYF
TRBV29-1,NA,TRBJ2-3,12,CSVEAPSDTQYF
TRBV25-1,NA,TRBJ1-2,14,CASSELGQDNGYTF
TRBV11-2,NA,TRBJ2-1,15,CASSLGTNSYNEQFF
TRBV20-1,NA,TRBJ2-3,14,CSAVLAGAGDTQYF
TRBV7-2,NA,TRBJ1-3,16,CASSLGAGVSSGTIYF
TRBV28,NA,TRBJ2-1,14,CASSLGLAGFEQFF
TRBV3-1,NA,TRBJ2-5,15,CASSKGTASGETQYF
TRBV12-3/TRBV12-4,NA,TRBJ1-1,12,CASSSHTGAAFF
TRBV30,NA,TRBJ1-1,13,CAWNRDRGTEAFF
TRBV5-1,medium-sized,TRBJ2-5,11,CASSLKETQYF
TRBV2,NA,TRBJ2-5,13,CASSITTKETQYF
TRBV11-2,NA,TRBJ1-1,14,CASSPWEVVTEAFF
TRBV3-1,NA,TRBJ1-1,13,CASSHTADTEAFF
TRBV7-6,NA,TRBJ2-1,15,CASSPPSGAYNEQFF
TRBV18,NA,TRBJ2-1,13,CASSPLTSVEQFF
TRBV2,NA,TRBJ1-1,13,CASIVREGTEAFF
TRBV30,NA,TRBJ2-5,15,CAWSVQEGARETQYF
TRBV5-1,NA,TRBJ1-5,14,CASSSDLGNQPQHF
TRBV4-2,NA,TRBJ2-3,15,CASSTRGGPTDTQYF
TRBV20-1,NA,TRBJ1-1,14,CSARNRLGNTEAFF
TRBV20-1,NA,TRBJ2-7,12,CSARKGASEQYF
TRBV4-2,NA,TRBJ2-3,14,CASSPPNRGDTQYF
TRBV20-1,NA,TRBJ1-2,15,CSARGTGQGFYGYTF
TRBV7-8,NA,TRBJ1-2,14,CASSLASRNYGYTF
TRBV14,NA,TRBJ2-5,15,CASSQVTSGEETQYF
TRBV24-1,NA,TRBJ2-5,16,CATSDTDRGLRETQYF
TRBV28,NA,TRBJ2-5,17,CASSLRTGGSVQETQYF
TRBV18,NA,TRBJ2-7,18,CASSPPNSGRKRTYEQYF
TRBV9,NA,TRBJ1-6,14,CASSLGGRGSPLHF
TRBV6-2/TRBV6-3,NA,TRBJ2-5,16,CASSYRLAGGGETQYF
TRBV12-3/TRBV12-4,NA,TRBJ2-5,15,CASSLWDRVPETQYF
TRBV7-2,NA,TRBJ2-1,15,CASNPGIRSYNEQFF
TRBV24-1,NA,TRBJ2-3,16,CATSDAQGRVTDTQYF
TRBV5-1,NA,TRBJ1-1,13,CASSIQANTEAFF
TRBV29-1,NA,TRBJ2-1,14,CSVDPTSVGNEQFF
TRBV27,NA,TRBJ2-5,16,CASSLITSGASETQYF
TRBV2,NA,TRBJ1-1,14,CASSRQGDSTEAFF
TRBV2,NA,TRBJ1-2,14,CASSQQGANYGYTF
TRBV20-1,NA,TRBJ2-1,13,CSASGLRGNEQFF
TRBV29-1,NA,TRBJ2-7,15,CSVEDRSRPSYEQYF
TRBV12-3/TRBV12-4,NA,TRBJ2-2,16,CASRLSPAGGHGELFF
TRBV7-9,NA,TRBJ2-1,14,CASSLRQGWNEQFF
TRBV14,NA,TRBJ1-6,13,CASSATYNSPLHF
TRBV10-3,NA,TRBJ2-7,13,CAIRGDSGNEQYF